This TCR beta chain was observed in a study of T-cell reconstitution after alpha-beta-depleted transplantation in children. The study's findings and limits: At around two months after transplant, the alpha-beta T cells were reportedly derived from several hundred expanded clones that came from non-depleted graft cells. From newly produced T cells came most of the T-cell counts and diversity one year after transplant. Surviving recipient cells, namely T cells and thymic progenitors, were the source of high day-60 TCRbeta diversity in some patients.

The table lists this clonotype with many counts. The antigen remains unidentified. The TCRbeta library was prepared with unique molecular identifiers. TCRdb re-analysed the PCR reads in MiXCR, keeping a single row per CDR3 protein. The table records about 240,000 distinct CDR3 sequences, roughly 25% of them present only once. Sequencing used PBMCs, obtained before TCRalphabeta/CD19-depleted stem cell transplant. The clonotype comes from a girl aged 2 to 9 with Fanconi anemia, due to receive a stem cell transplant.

CDR3: CASSSSAGGPYEQYF. As DNA, the CDR3 is TGTGCCAGCAGCTCGTCAGCGGGGGGGCCCTACGAGCAGTACTTC. The chain links TRBV7-2 to TRBJ2-7; 10 bases are shared with TRBD2. The CDR3 length is 15 residues. Germline V gene data show CDR1 as SGHTA and CDR2 as FQGNSA. Trimming at V came to 4 bases and at J to 2 bases, leaving 5 bases not matched to a gene.